This passage covers 30 T cell receptor beta chains from one sample sequenced in a study of cytomegalovirus exposure and HLA in healthy donors. It was with 60 Vbeta and 13 Jbeta primers that the PCR ran. Clones were read by immunoSEQ multiplex PCR, and TCRdb kept only the in-frame ones, dropping some. The data contain more than 95,000 clones, 60% to 80% of them singletons. Sequencing was done on a sample of PBMCs. These TCRs come from a man aged 55 to 70 in good health and CMV-seropositive.

V usage is TRBV20-1 and J usage is TRBJ2-7; D might be TRBD2 (6 bases). CDR3 length: 11 amino acids. Germline CDR1 reads DFQATT; CDR2 reads SNEGSKA (reference sequence). Trimming stripped 6 bases from V and 3 bases from J, with 9 bases between. CDR3 DNA sequence: TGCAGTGCCCTGGGACTCTACGAGCAGTACTTC. This gives the protein CSALGLYEQYF.

The rearrangement uses TRBV5-5 and TRBJ2-7; D may be TRBD1 (6 bases). This CDR3 is built from 13 residues. Trimming cost V 4 bases and J 3 bases, with 11 bases left between them. Germline lookup yields CDR1 SGHKS and CDR2 YYEKEE (reference sequence). CDR3 DNA: TGTGCCAGCAGCGTACAGGGTTTCTACGAGCAGTACTTC. Its translation is CASSVQGFYEQYF.

The chain employs TRBV10-1 and TRBJ2-7; maybe TRBD1 (5 bases). This CDR3 spans 11 amino acids. Germline V gene sequence: CDR1 WNHNN, CDR2 SYGVQD (reference sequence). Trimming removed 6 bases from V and 4 bases from J, with 7 bases in between. The DNA of the CDR3 is TGCGCCAGCAGCCAGGGTTACGAGCAGTACTTC. Protein: CASSQGYEQYF.

The J gene is TRBJ2-1, the V gene TRBV27; D is ambiguous. Per the germline V gene, CDR1 is MNHEY and CDR2 is SMNVEV (reference sequence). Trimming took 0 bases from V and 8 from J, leaving 17 bases between them. This CDR3 has 16 residues. The CDR3 DNA follows: TGTGCCAGCAGTTTATCACGGGTGAAGGTAGTTGATGAGCAGTTCTTC. Translated, it gives CASSLSRVKVVDEQFF.

This clone was observed once. The rearrangement links TRBV11-1 to TRBJ2-5, with D uncertain. Germline CDR1 and CDR2: SGHAT and FQDESV (reference sequence). The CDR3 has 13 residues. Trimming took 5 bases from V and 2 from J, leaving 9 bases between them. CDR3 sequence (DNA): TGTGCCAGCAGCCCCGGGTCTCAAGAGACCCAGTACTTC. Translating it yields CASSPGSQETQYF.

The V call is TRBV19, the J call TRBJ2-3; 11 bases match TRBD2. The CDR3 sequence is 16 residues long. The germline V gene has CDR1 LNHDA and CDR2 SQIVND (reference sequence). The junction had 6 bases not matched to a gene; V was cut back by 6 bases and J by 1 base. CDR3 sequence: CASSYPTSGGTDTQYF. Written as DNA, the CDR3 is TGTGCCAGTAGCTACCCGACTAGCGGGGGCACAGATACGCAGTATTTT.

The J gene is TRBJ2-7, the V gene TRBV7-2, with TRBD2 as a possible D gene (6 bases). CDR1 and CDR2 (germline): SGHTA, FQGNSA. The CDR3 consists of 14 residues. V was cut by 5 bases and J by 2 bases, with 13 bases left in between. CDR3 DNA: TGTGCCAGCAGCAAAGAAGGGACTGCCTACGAGCAGTACTTC. It yields the protein CASSKEGTAYEQYF.

This clone appeared a single time. This chain joins TRBV19 and TRBJ1-5, with no clear D. Germline assignment: CDR1 LNHDA and CDR2 SQIVND (reference sequence). The CDR3 is 13 amino acids. V shed 5 bases and J shed 5 bases, with 10 bases lying between them. CDR3 in amino acids: CASSVLVDQPQHF. The DNA of the CDR3 is TGTGCCAGTAGTGTTCTGGTAGATCAGCCCCAGCATTTT.

V is TRBV7-9 and J is TRBJ2-2, with TRBD2 identical over 8 bases. There are 18 residues in the CDR3. Per the germline V gene, CDR1 is SEHNR and CDR2 is FQNEAQ (reference sequence). Unmatched junction bases numbered 7, after V lost 1 base and J lost 0 bases. The CDR3 region is CASSLVRGGAANTGELFF. Written as DNA, the CDR3 is TGTGCCAGCAGCTTAGTCCGGGGGGGGGCTGCGAACACCGGGGAGCTGTTTTTT.

The chain links TRBV21-1 to TRBJ2-1; TRBD1, the table's D call, was not compared with the DNA. TRBV21-1 counts as a pseudogene. The CDR3 runs to 14 residues. The CDR3 DNA reads TGTGCCAGCAGCAAACTGGCAGGGATATGTGAGCAGTTCTTC. Protein sequence: CASSKLAGICEQFF.

The rearrangement joins TRBV19 to TRBJ1-4, with 7 positions matching TRBD1. CDR3 size: 14 residues. Germline CDR1 and CDR2: LNHDA and SQIVND (reference sequence). J lost 13 bases, V lost 6 bases, and 14 bases had no gene match. This CDR3 reads CASSRQGPVKGLFF. The CDR3 DNA is TGTGCCAGTAGCAGACAGGGACCTGTAAAAGGACTGTTTTTT.

The chain links TRBV6-1 to TRBJ1-6; TRBD1 matches 7 bases. The CDR3 is 15 residues long. Germline V CDR1 and CDR2: MNHNS, SASEGT. After removal of 2 bases from V and 5 bases from J, the junction contained 3 bases not matched to a gene. Here the CDR3 DNA reads TGTGCCAGCAGTGAATGGGGGACAGATAATTCACCCCTCCACTTT. This sequence encodes CASSEWGTDNSPLHF.

The genes are TRBV5-1 and TRBJ2-3; tentative D call: TRBD2 (6 bases). The CDR3 is 15 amino acids. Trimming removed 0 bases at V and 4 bases at J, with 12 bases between. The germline gives CDR1 SGHRS, CDR2 YFSETQ. The CDR3 DNA sequence: TGCGCCAGCAGCTTGGCTACTAGCACGGCAGATACGCAGTATTTT. Protein: CASSLATSTADTQYF.

This chain connects TRBV6-1 to TRBJ2-5, with 9 positions matching TRBD2. In germline, CDR1 is MNHNS, CDR2 SASEGT. The V gene end was trimmed by 0 bases and the J gene end by 5 bases; junction bases not matched to a gene: 7. CDR3 length: 16 amino acids. CDR3 DNA: TGTGCCAGCAGTGAAGCCCTAGCGGGGAGCTGGGAGACCCAGTACTTC. Translation: CASSEALAGSWETQYF.

This chain links TRBV28 with TRBJ1-1; D not resolved. Trimming took 5 bases from V and 11 from J, leaving 15 bases between them. The CDR3 covers 12 residues. CDR1 and CDR2 (germline): MDHEN, SYDVKM. The CDR3 coding sequence is TGTGCCAGCAGTCCCGGCTATTCGGAGGCTTTCTTT. This translates into CASSPGYSEAFF.

This clone was picked up a small number of times. This chain uses TRBV7-6 with TRBJ2-5; 9 nucleotides agree with TRBD1. With V trimmed by 1 base and J by 5 bases, 5 bases remained unmatched. The CDR3 is 15 residues long. Per germline, CDR1 SGHVS and CDR2 FNYEAQ. The CDR3: CASSLEGTGRETQYF. The CDR3 DNA sequence: TGTGCCAGCAGCTTAGAGGGGACAGGGAGGGAGACCCAGTACTTC.

V is TRBV6-6 and J is TRBJ2-7; 9 nucleotides agree with TRBD1. The V gene's germline CDR1 is MNHNY and CDR2 SVGAGI (reference sequence). The CDR3 runs 14 residues. J was trimmed by 5 bases and V by 7 bases; bases with no gene match: 9. For the CDR3, the DNA is TGTGCCAGCACTATAGGACAGGGGTCCGACGAGCAGTACTTC. It specifies CASTIGQGSDEQYF.

This clone turned up a few times. This chain connects TRBV4-1 to TRBJ2-5; no firm D call. V was cut by 0 bases and J by 0 bases, with 8 bases left in between. Per germline, CDR1 MGHRA and CDR2 YSYEKL. The CDR3 loop spans 15 amino acids. The CDR3 DNA reads TGCGCCAGCAGCCAAGAAGGTGGGCACCAAGAGACCCAGTACTTC. This gives the protein CASSQEGGHQETQYF.

This chain connects TRBV5-4 to TRBJ1-6; no clear D gene. CDR1 and CDR2 (germline): SGHNT, YYREEE (reference sequence). Between the trimmed V and J ends, which lost 5 bases and 9 bases, there was a span of 9 bases. This CDR3 spans 12 amino acids. The CDR3 sequence is CASSWPGSPLHF. CDR3 DNA: TGTGCCAGCAGTTGGCCAGGTTCACCCCTCCACTTT. Complete variable domain (other parts from reference TRBV5-4 and TRBJ1-6): ETGVTQSPTHLIKTRGQQVTLRCSSQSGHNTVSWYQQALGQGPQFIFQYYREEENGRGNFPPRFSGLQFPNYSSELNVNALELDDSALYLCASSWPGSPLHFGNGTRLTVT.

The chain joins TRBV2 to TRBJ2-2, with TRBD1 matching 7 bases. Germline CDR1 SNHLY, CDR2 FYNNEI. This CDR3 comprises 15 residues. Unmatched junction bases numbered 8, after V lost 6 bases and J lost 4 bases. The CDR3 reads CASSPQGTRTGELFF. For the CDR3, the DNA is TGTGCCAGCAGCCCACAGGGGACACGCACCGGGGAGCTGTTTTTT.

The CDR3 spells CASSVVRQFTEAFF. The CDR3 DNA reads as TGTGCCAGCAGCGTAGTCCGACAGTTCACTGAAGCTTTCTTT. V and J are TRBV9 and TRBJ1-1; tentative D call: TRBD1 (5 bases). This CDR3 contains 14 residues. The germline CDR1 and CDR2 sequences are SGDLS and YYNGEE. V lost 0 bases and J lost 4, with 10 bases in between. Complete variable domain (other parts from reference TRBV9 and TRBJ1-1): DSGVTQTPKHLITATGQRVTLRCSPRSGDLSVYWYQQSLDQGLQFLIQYYNGEERAKGNILERFSAQQFPDLHSELNLSSLELGDSALYFCASSVVRQFTEAFFGQGTRLTVV.

The chain employs TRBV9 and TRBJ2-3; 10 positions match TRBD2. The germline V gene encodes CDR1 SGDLS and CDR2 YYNGEE. The CDR3 has 16 residues. Trimming removed 0 bases from V and 9 bases from J; junction bases left unmatched: 10. As DNA, the CDR3 is TGTGCCAGCAGCGTAGACAGCGGGGGGGCTATGGAGACGCAGTATTTT. The encoded protein is CASSVDSGGAMETQYF.

The chain combines TRBV5-4 with TRBJ2-2, with D hard to call. This CDR3 has 12 amino acids. CDR1 is SGHNT, CDR2 YYREEE, per germline (reference sequence). Between the trimmed V and J ends, which lost 5 bases and 5 bases, there was a span of 7 bases. The CDR3 nucleotides are TGTGCCAGCAGTATCCCTACCGGGGAGCTGTTTTTT. This translates into CASSIPTGELFF. The whole variable domain, remainder taken from reference TRBV5-4 and TRBJ2-2, is ETGVTQSPTHLIKTRGQQVTLRCSSQSGHNTVSWYQQALGQGPQFIFQYYREEENGRGNFPPRFSGLQFPNYSSELNVNALELDDSALYLCASSIPTGELFFGEGSRLTVL.

The V and J genes are TRBV9 and TRBJ1-6; D gene unclear. CDR3 length: 15 amino acids. V lost 0 bases to trimming and J lost 5 bases, with 9 bases between them. CDR1 and CDR2 from the germline V gene are SGDLS and YYNGEE. The CDR3 is CASSVGASNNSPLHF. In DNA, the CDR3 is TGTGCCAGCAGCGTAGGGGCCTCTAATAATTCACCCCTCCACTTT.

The chain employs TRBV6-1 and TRBJ2-5, with TRBD1 as a possible D gene (5 bases). TRBJ2-7 matches the DNA end more closely, so the J call is doubtful. In germline, CDR1 is MNHNS, CDR2 SASEGT. The CDR3 length is 13 residues. The CDR3 spells CASRKQGTYEQYF. In nucleotides, the CDR3 is TGTGCCAGCAGGAAGCAGGGAACCTACGAGCAGTACTTC.

The chain recombines TRBV10-3 with TRBJ2-3; a weak D match, TRBD1 (6 bases). The CDR3 has 17 amino acids. Germline V gives CDR1 ENHRY, CDR2 SYGVKD. V lost 0 bases and J lost 4, with 17 bases in between. Here the CDR3 reads CAISESSGRGAADTQYF. The CDR3 region has the DNA TGTGCCATCAGTGAGTCCTCGGGCAGGGGAGCGGCAGATACGCAGTATTTT.

This clone came up once. The chain recombines TRBV11-2 with TRBJ1-1; maybe TRBD1 (5 bases). The V and J ends lost 1 base and 3 bases respectively, with 15 bases between them. The germline V gene has CDR1 SGHAT and CDR2 FQNNGV. CDR3 size: 16 residues. The CDR3 nucleotides read TGTGCCAGCAGCTTAGTCGCAGGGATGGTTGACACTGAAGCTTTCTTT. Translating it yields CASSLVAGMVDTEAFF.

The chain couples TRBV9 to TRBJ2-3; D perhaps matches TRBD1 (6 bases). Germline-derived CDR1 and CDR2 are SGDLS and YYNGEE. Trimming stripped 3 bases from V and 8 bases from J, with 13 bases between. This CDR3 is 13 amino acids long. The CDR3 here is CASSAQQGATQYF. The CDR3 nucleotides read TGTGCCAGCAGCGCCCAACAGGGAGCTACGCAGTATTTT.

This clone was found once. The chain couples TRBV29-1 to TRBJ2-2; 7 bases agree with TRBD1. The CDR3 has 14 amino acids. Germline CDR1 reads SQVTM; CDR2 reads ANQGSEA. V dropped 7 bases and J dropped 0; count of bases not matched to a gene: 5. The CDR3 loop reads CSAEGAANTGELFF. The CDR3 coding sequence is TGCAGCGCCGAGGGGGCCGCGAACACCGGGGAGCTGTTTTTT.

This chain links TRBV5-1 with TRBJ1-1; the D is unclear. Germline CDR1 and CDR2: SGHRS and YFSETQ. There are 13 residues in the CDR3. Trimming removed 0 bases at V and 2 bases at J, with 5 bases between. The CDR3 bases are TGCGCCAGCAGCTTGGCCCTAAACACTGAAGCTTTCTTT. This translates into CASSLALNTEAFF.